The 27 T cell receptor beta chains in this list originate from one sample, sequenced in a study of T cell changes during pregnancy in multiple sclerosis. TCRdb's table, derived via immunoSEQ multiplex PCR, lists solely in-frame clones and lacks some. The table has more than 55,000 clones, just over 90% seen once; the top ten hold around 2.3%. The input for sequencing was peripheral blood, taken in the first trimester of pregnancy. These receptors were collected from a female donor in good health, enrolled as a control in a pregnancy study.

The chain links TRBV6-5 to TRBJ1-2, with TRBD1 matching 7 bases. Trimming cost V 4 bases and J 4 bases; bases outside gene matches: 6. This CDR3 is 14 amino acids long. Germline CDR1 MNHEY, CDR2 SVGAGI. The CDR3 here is CASSSISGGYGYTF. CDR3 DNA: TGTGCCAGCAGTTCGATCTCAGGGGGCTATGGCTACACCTTC.

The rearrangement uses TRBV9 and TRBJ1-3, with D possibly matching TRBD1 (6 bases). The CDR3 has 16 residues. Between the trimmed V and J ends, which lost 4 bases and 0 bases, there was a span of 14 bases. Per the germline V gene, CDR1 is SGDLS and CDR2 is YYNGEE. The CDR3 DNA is TGTGCCAGCAGCACCGGACAGAGTCGCTCTGGAAACACCATATATTTT. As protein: CASSTGQSRSGNTIYF.

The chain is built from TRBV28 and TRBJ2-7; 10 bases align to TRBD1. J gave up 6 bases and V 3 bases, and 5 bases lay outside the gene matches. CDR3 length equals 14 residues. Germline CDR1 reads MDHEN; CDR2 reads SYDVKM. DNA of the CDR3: TGTGCCAGCAGTTTGTCCGGGACAGGGGTCGAGCAGTACTTC. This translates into CASSLSGTGVEQYF.

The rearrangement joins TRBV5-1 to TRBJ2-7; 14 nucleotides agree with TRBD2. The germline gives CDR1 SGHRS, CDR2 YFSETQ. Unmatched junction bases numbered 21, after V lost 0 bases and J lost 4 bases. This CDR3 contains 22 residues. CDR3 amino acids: CASSLVGTAGTGGTSGRYEQYF. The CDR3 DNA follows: TGCGCCAGCAGCTTGGTGGGGACGGCCGGGACGGGCGGGACTAGCGGGAGATACGAGCAGTACTTC.

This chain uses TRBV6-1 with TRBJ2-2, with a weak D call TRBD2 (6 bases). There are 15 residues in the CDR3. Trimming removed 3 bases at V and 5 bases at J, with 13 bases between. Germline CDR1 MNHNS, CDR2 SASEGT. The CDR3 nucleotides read TGTGCCAGCAGTGAGCGAGCGGCGGGGACCGGGGAGCTGTTTTTT. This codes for CASSERAAGTGELFF.

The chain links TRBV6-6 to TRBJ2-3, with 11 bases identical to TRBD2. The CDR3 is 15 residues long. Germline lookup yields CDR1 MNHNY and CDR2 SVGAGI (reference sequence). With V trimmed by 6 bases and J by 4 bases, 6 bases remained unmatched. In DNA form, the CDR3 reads TGTGCCAGCAGCCCCCTAGCGGGAGGCCCAGATACGCAGTATTTT. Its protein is CASSPLAGGPDTQYF.

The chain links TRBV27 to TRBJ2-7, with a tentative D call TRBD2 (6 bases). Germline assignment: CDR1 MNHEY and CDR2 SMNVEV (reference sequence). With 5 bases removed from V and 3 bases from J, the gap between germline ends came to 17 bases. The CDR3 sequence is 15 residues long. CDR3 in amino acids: CASSASGGKLYEQYF. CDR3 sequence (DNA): TGTGCCAGCAGTGCCTCTGGGGGGAAGCTCTACGAGCAGTACTTC.

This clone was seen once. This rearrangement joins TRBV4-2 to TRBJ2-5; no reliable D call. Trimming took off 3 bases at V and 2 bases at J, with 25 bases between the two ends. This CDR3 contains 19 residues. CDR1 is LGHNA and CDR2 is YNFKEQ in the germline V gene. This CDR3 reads CASSHPSRHPFNPQETQYF. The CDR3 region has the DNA TGTGCCAGCAGCCACCCATCGAGGCACCCATTTAACCCACAAGAGACCCAGTACTTC.

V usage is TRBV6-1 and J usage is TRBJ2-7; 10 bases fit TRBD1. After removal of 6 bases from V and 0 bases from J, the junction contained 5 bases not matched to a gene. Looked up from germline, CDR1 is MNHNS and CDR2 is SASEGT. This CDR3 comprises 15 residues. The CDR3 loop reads CASRTGTGDSYEQYF. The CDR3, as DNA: TGTGCCAGCAGAACCGGGACAGGGGACTCCTACGAGCAGTACTTC.

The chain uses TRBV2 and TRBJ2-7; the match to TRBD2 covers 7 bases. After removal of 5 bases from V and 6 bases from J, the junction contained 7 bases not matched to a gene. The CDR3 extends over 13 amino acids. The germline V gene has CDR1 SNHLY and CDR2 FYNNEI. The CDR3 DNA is TGTGCCAGCAGTAGCGGGACCTTGGTCGAGCAGTACTTC. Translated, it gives CASSSGTLVEQYF.

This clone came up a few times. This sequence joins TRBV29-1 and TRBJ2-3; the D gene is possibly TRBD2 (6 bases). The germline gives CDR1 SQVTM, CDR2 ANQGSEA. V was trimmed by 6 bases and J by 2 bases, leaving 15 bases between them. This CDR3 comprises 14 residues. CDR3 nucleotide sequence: TGCAGCGTAGGAGGGCAACTTCTCACAGATACGCAGTATTTT. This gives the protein CSVGGQLLTDTQYF.

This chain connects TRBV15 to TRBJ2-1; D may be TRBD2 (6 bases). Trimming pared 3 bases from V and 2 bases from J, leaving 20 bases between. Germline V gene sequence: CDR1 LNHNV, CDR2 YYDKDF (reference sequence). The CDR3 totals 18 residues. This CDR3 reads CATSSNQRVLITYNEQFF. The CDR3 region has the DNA TGTGCCACCAGCAGTAATCAGCGGGTCTTGATCACCTACAATGAGCAGTTCTTC.

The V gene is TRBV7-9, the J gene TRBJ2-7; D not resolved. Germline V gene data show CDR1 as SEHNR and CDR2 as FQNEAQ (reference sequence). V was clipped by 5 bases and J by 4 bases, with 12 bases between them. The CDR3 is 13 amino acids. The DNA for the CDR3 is TGTGCCAGCAGCCCGTCCCACACGTACGAGCAGTACTTC. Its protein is CASSPSHTYEQYF.

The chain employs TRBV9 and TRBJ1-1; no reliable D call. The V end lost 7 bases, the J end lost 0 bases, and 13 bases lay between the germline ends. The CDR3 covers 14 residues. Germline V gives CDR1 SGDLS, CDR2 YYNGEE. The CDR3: CASSSGALNTEAFF. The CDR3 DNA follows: TGTGCCAGCTCGTCCGGAGCTCTGAACACTGAAGCTTTCTTT.

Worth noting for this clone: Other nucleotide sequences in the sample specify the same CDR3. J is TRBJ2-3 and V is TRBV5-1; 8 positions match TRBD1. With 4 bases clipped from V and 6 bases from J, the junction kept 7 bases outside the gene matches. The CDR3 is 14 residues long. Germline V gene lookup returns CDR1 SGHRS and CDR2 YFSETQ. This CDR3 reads CASSLGQGGDTQYF. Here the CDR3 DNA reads TGCGCCAGCAGCCTTGGACAGGGTGGCGATACGCAGTATTTT.

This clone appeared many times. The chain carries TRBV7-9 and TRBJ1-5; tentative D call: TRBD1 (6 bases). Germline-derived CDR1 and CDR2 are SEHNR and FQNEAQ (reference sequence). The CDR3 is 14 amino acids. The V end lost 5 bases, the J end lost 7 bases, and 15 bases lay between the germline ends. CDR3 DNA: TGTGCCAGCAGCGCACAGGGCGGGGGACAGCCCCAGCATTTT. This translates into CASSAQGGGQPQHF.

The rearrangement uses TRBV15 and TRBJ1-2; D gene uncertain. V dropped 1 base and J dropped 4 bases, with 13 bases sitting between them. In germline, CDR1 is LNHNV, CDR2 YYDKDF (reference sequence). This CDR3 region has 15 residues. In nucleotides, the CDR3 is TGTGCCACCAGCAGAGTAGGCGAGGCGGTCTATGGCTACACCTTC. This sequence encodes CATSRVGEAVYGYTF.

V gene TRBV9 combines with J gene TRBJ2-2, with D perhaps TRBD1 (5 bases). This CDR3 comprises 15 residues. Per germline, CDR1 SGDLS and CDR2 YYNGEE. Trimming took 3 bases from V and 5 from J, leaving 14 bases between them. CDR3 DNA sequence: TGTGCCAGCAGCGAGGGGCATGCAAGTACCGGGGAGCTGTTTTTT. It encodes CASSEGHASTGELFF. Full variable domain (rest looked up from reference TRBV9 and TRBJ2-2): DSGVTQTPKHLITATGQRVTLRCSPRSGDLSVYWYQQSLDQGLQFLIQYYNGEERAKGNILERFSAQQFPDLHSELNLSSLELGDSALYFCASSEGHASTGELFFGEGSRLTVL.

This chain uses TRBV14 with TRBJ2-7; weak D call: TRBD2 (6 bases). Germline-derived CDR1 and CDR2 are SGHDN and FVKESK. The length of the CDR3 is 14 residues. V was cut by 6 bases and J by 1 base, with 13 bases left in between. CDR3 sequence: CASREPGVSYEQYF. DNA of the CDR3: TGTGCCAGCAGGGAACCGGGGGTTTCCTACGAGCAGTACTTC.

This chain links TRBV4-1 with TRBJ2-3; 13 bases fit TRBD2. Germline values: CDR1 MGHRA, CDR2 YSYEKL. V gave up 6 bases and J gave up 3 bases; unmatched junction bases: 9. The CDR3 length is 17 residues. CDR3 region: CASRPLGLAGLTDTQYF. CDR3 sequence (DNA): TGCGCCAGCAGGCCTTTGGGACTAGCGGGGTTAACAGATACGCAGTATTTT.

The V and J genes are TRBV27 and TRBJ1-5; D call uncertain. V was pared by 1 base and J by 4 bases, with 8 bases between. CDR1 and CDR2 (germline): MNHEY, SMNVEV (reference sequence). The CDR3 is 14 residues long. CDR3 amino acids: CASSLYRANQPQHF. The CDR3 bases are TGTGCCAGCAGTTTATATAGAGCTAATCAGCCCCAGCATTTT.

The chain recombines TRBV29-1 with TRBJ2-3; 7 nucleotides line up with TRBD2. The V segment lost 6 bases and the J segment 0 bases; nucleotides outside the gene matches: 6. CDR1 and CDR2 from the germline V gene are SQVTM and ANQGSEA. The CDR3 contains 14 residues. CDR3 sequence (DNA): TGCAGCGTGTTGACTAGCACTAGCACAGATACGCAGTATTTT. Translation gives CSVLTSTSTDTQYF.

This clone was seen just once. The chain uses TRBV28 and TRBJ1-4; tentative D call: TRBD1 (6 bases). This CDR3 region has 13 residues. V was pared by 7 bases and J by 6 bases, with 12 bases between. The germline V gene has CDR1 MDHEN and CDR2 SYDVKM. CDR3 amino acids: CASIAQGYEKLFF. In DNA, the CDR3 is TGTGCCAGCATCGCCCAGGGGTATGAAAAACTGTTTTTT.

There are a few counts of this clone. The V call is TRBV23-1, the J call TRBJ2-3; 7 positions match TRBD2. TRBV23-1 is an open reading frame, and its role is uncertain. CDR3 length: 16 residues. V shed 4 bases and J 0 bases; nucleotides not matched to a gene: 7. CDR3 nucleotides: TGCGCCAGCAGTCGTACGAGCGGGGCTAGCACAGATACGCAGTATTTT. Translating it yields CASSRTSGASTDTQYF.

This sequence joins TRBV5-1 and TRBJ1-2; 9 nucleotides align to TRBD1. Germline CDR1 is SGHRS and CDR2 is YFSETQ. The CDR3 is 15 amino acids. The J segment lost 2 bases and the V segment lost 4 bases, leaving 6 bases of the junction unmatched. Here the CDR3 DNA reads TGCGCCAGCAGCAGCCGGGACAGGGCGAACTATGGCTACACCTTC. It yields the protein CASSSRDRANYGYTF. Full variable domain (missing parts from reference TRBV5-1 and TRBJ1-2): KAGVTQTPRYLIKTRGQQVTLSCSPISGHRSVSWYQQTPGQGLQFLFEYFSETQRNKGNFPGRFSGRQFSNSRSEMNVSTLELGDSALYLCASSSRDRANYGYTFGSGTRLTVV.

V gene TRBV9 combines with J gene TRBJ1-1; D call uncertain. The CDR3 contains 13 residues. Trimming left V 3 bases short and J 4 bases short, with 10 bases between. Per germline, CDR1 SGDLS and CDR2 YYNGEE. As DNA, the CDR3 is TGTGCCAGCAGCGCCATGGGGAGCACTGAAGCTTTCTTT. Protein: CASSAMGSTEAFF.

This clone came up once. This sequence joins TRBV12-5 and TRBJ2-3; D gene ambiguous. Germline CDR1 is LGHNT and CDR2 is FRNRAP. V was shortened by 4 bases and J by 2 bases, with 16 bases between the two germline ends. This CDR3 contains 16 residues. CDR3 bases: TGTGCTAGTGGTTCCACGCCAAAAGAGAACACAGATACGCAGTATTTT. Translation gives CASGSTPKENTDTQYF.